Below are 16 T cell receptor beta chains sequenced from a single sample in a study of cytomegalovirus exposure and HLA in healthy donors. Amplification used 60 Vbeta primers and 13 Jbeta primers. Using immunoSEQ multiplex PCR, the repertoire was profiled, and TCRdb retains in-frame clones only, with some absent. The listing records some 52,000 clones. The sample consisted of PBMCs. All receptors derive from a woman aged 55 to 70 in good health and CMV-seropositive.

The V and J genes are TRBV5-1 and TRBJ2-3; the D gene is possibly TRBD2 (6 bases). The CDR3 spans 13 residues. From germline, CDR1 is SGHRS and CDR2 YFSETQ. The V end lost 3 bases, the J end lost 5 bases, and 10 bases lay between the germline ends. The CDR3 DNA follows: TGCGCCAGCAGCTCCGGGACTTTAGATACGCAGTATTTT. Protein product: CASSSGTLDTQYF.

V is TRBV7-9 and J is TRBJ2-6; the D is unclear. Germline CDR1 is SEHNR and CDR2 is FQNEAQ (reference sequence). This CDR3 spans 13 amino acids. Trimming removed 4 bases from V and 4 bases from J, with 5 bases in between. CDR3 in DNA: TGTGCCAGCAGCTCCCTGGGGGCCAACGTCCTGACTTTC. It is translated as CASSSLGANVLTF.

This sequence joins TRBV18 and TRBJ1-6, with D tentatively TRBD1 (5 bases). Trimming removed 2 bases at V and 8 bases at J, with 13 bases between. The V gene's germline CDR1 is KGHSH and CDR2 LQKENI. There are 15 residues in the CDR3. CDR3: CASSPERGGDSPLHF. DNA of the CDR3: TGTGCCAGCTCACCAGAAAGGGGAGGGGATTCACCCCTCCACTTT.

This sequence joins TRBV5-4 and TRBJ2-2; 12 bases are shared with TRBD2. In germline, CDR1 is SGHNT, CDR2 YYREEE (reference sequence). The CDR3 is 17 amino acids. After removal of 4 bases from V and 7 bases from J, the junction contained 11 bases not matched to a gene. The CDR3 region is CASSPGGLAGGNGELFF. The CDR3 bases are TGTGCCAGCAGCCCCGGCGGCCTAGCGGGGGGGAACGGGGAGCTGTTTTTT.

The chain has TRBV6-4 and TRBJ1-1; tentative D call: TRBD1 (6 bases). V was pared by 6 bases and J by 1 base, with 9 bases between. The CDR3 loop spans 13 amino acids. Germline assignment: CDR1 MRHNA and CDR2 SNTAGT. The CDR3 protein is CASRGQQNTEAFF. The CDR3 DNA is TGTGCCAGCAGAGGACAGCAGAACACTGAAGCTTTCTTT.

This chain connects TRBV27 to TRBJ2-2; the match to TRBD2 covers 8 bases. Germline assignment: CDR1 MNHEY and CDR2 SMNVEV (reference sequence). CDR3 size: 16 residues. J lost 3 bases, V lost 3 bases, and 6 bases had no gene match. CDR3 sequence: CASSFTGGRYTGELFF. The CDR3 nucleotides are TGTGCCAGCAGTTTTACGGGGGGGCGGTACACCGGGGAGCTGTTTTTT.

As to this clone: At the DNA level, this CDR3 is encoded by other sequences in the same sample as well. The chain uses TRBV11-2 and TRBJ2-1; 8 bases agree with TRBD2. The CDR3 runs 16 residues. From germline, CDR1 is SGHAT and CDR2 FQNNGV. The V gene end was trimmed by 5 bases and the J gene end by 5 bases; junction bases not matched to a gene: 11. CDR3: CASSVRGARTNNEQFF. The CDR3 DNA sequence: TGTGCCAGCAGCGTGCGGGGGGCCAGAACGAACAATGAGCAGTTCTTC.

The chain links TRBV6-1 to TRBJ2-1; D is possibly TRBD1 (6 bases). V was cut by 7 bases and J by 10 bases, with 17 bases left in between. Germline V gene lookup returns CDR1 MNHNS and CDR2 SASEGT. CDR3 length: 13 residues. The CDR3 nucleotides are TGTGCCAGCAATCTTTTACAGGGTCCAGAGCAGTTCTTC. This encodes CASNLLQGPEQFF.

The CDR3 here is CASNEPTASSGNTIYF. The DNA of the CDR3 is TGTGCCAGCAACGAACCGACAGCGTCCTCTGGAAACACCATATATTTT. The chain uses TRBV7-9 and TRBJ1-3; tentative D call: TRBD1 (5 bases). Germline CDR1 SEHNR, CDR2 FQNEAQ (reference sequence). V was shortened by 7 bases and J by 0 bases, with 16 bases between the two germline ends. The length of the CDR3 is 16 residues.

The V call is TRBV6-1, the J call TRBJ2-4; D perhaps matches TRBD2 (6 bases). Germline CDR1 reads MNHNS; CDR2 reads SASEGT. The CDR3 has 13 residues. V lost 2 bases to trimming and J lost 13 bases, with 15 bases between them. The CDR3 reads CASSESFSEGQYF. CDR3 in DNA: TGTGCCAGCAGTGAATCCTTTTCGGAGGGGCAGTACTTC.

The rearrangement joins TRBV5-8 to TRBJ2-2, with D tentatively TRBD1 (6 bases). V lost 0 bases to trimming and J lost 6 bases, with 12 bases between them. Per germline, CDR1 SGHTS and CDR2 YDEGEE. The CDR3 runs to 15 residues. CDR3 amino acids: CASSLDRESAGELFF. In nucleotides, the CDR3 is TGTGCCAGCAGCTTGGACAGGGAAAGTGCCGGGGAGCTGTTTTTT.

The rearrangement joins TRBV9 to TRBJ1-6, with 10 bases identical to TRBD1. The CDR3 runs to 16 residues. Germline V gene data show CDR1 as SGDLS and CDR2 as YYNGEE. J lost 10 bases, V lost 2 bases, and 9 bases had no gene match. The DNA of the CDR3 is TGTGCCAGCAGCGTTCTACCCGGGACAGGGGACTCACCCCTCCACTTT. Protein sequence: CASSVLPGTGDSPLHF.

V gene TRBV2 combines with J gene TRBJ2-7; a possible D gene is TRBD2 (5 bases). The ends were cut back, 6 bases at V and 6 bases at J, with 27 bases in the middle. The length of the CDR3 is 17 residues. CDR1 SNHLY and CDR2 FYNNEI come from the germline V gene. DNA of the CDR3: TGTGCCAGCAGCAATCCTTGGGGAGAAGTAACGAGTCGCGAGCAGTACTTC. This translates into CASSNPWGEVTSREQYF.

CDR3 protein: CASSLGTSGGGQETQYF. In DNA form, the CDR3 reads TGTGCCAGCAGCTTAGGGACTAGCGGGGGGGGCCAAGAGACCCAGTACTTC. The rearrangement joins TRBV7-2 to TRBJ2-5, with 15 nucleotides matching TRBD2. The CDR3 loop spans 17 amino acids. In germline, CDR1 is SGHTA, CDR2 FQGNSA. V trimming: 1 base; J trimming: 1 base; junction bases outside the gene matches: 1.

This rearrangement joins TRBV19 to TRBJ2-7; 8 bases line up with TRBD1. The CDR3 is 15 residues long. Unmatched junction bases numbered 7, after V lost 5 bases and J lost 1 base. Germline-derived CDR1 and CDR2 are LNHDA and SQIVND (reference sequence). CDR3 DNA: TGTGCCAGTAGTGCGGCCGGGACAGGTTCCTACGAGCAGTACTTC. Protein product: CASSAAGTGSYEQYF.

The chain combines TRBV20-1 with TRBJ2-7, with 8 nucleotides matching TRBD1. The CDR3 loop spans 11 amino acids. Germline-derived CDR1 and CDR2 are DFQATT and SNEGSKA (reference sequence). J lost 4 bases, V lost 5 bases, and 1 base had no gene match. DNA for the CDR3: TGCAGTGCTGGACAGGGTTACGAGCAGTACTTC. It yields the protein CSAGQGYEQYF.